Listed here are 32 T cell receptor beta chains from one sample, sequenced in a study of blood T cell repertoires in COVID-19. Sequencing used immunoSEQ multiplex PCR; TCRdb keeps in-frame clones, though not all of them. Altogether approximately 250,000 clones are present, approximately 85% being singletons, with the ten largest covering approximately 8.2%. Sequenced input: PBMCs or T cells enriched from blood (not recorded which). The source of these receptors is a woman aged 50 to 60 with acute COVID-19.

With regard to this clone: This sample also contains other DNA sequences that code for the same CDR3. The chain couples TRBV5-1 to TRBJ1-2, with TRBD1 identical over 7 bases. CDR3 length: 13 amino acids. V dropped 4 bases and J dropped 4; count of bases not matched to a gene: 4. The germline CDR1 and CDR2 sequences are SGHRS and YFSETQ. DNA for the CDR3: TGCGCCAGCAGCACCGACAGGGCCTATGGCTACACCTTC. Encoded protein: CASSTDRAYGYTF.

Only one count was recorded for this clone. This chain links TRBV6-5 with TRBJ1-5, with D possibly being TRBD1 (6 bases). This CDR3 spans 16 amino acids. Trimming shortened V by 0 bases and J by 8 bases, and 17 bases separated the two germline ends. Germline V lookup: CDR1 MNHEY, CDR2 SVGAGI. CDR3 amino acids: CASSYSGAGEGKPQHF. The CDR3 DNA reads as TGTGCCAGCAGTTACTCGGGGGCAGGGGAGGGTAAGCCCCAGCATTTT.

Here the CDR3 reads CASSGGTGSNQPQHF. DNA of the CDR3: TGTGCCAGCAGCGGGGGGACAGGGAGCAATCAGCCCCAGCATTTT. This chain joins TRBV2 and TRBJ1-5, with 9 nucleotides matching TRBD1. The CDR3 runs to 15 residues. In germline, CDR1 is SNHLY, CDR2 FYNNEI. Germline trimming cut 6 bases from V and 1 base from J; bases unmatched to any gene: 4.

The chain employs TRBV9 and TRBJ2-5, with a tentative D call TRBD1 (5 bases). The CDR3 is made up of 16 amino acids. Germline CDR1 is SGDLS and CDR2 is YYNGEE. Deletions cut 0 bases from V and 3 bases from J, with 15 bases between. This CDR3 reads CASSVGSRLGEETQYF. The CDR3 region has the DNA TGTGCCAGCAGCGTAGGGAGCAGGTTAGGGGAAGAGACCCAGTACTTC.

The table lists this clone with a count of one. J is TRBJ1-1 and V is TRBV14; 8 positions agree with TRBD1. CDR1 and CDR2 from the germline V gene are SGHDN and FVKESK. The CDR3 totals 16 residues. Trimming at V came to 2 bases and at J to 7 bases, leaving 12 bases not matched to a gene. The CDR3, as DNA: TGTGCCAGCAGCCAACCGACAGGGGCCCTCTTAGGTGAAGCTTTCTTT. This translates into CASSQPTGALLGEAFF.

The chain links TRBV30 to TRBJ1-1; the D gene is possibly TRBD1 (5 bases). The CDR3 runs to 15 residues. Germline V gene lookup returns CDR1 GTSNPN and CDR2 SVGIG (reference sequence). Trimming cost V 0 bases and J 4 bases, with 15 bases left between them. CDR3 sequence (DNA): TGTGCCTGGAGTGTAGCGGGGGGACCCAGCACTGAAGCTTTCTTT. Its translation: CAWSVAGGPSTEAFF.

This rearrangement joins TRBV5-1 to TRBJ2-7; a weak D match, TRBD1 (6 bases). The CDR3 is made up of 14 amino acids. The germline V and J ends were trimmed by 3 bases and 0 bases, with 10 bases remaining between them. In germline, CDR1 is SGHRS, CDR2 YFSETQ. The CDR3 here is CASSSDRNSYEQYF. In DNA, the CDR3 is TGCGCCAGCAGCTCCGACAGGAACTCCTACGAGCAGTACTTC.

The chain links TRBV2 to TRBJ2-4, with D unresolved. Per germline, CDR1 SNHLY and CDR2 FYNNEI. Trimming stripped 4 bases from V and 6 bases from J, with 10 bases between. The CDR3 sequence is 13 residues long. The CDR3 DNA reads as TGTGCCAGCAGTGCAGAGTCGGGAAACATTCAGTACTTC. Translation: CASSAESGNIQYF.

CDR3 in DNA: TGTGCCAGCAGCTTAGGCTTGACGGGCTCGACAGGTGAAGCTTTCTTT. It yields the protein CASSLGLTGSTGEAFF. This chain links TRBV13 with TRBJ1-1; weak D call: TRBD1 (6 bases). The CDR3 covers 16 residues. Trimming took 0 bases from V and 7 from J, leaving 18 bases between them. CDR1 PRHDT and CDR2 FYEKMQ come from the germline V gene (reference sequence). Complete variable domain (other parts from reference TRBV13 and TRBJ1-1): AAGVIQSPRHLIKEKRETATLKCYPIPRHDTVYWYQQGPGQDPQFLISFYEKMQSDKGSIPDRFSAQQFSDYHSELNMSSLELGDSALYFCASSLGLTGSTGEAFFGQGTRLTVV.

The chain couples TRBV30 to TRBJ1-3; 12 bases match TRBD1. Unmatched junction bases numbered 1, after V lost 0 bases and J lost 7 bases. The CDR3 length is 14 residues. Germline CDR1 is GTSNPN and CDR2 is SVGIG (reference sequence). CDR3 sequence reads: CAWSVGQGANTIYF. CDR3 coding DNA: TGTGCCTGGAGTGTGGGACAGGGGGCGAACACCATATATTTT. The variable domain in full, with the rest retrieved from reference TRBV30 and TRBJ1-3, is SQTIHQWPATLVQPVGSPLSLECTVEGTSNPNLYWYRQAAGRGLQLLFYSVGIGQISSEVPQNLSASRPQDRQFILSSKKLLLSDSGFYLCAWSVGQGANTIYFGEGSWLTVV.

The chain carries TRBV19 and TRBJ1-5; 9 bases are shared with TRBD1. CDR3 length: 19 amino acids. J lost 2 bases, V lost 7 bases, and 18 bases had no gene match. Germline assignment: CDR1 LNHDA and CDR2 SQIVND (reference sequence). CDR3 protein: CASTAIRTGAKGGNQPQHF. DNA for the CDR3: TGTGCCAGTACCGCAATTCGGACAGGGGCGAAAGGAGGCAATCAGCCCCAGCATTTT.

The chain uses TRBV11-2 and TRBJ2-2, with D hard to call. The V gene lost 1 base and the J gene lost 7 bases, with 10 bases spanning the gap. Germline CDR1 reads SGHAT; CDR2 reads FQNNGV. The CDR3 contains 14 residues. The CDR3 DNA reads TGTGCCAGCAGCTTAGTTCTGGCCAGCGGGGAGCTGTTTTTT. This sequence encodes CASSLVLASGELFF.

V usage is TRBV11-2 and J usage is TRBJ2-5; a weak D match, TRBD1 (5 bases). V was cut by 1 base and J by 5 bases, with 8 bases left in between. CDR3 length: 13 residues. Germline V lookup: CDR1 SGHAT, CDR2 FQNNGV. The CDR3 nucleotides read TGTGCCAGCAGCTTAGCCAGGGCCGAGACCCAGTACTTC. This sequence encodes CASSLARAETQYF.

CDR3 nucleotide sequence: TGCGCCAGCAGCCGGCCGGGGTACAACGAAGCTTTCTTT. Its translation: CASSRPGYNEAFF. The genes are TRBV5-1 and TRBJ1-1; D is unclear. From germline, CDR1 is SGHRS and CDR2 YFSETQ. The V gene lost 4 bases and the J gene lost 8 bases, with 15 bases spanning the gap. This CDR3 has 13 amino acids.

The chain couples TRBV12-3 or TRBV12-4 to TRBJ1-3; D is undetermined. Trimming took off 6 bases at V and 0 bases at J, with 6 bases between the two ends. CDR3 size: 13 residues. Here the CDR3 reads CASRISSGNTIYF. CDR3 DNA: TGTGCCAGCAGGATTAGCTCTGGAAACACCATATATTTT.

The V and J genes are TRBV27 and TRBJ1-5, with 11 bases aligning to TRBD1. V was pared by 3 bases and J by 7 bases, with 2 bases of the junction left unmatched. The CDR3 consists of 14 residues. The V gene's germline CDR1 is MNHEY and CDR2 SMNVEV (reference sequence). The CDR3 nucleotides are TGTGCCAGCAGTTTCCGGGACAGGGGGCAGCCCCAGCATTTT. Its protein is CASSFRDRGQPQHF.

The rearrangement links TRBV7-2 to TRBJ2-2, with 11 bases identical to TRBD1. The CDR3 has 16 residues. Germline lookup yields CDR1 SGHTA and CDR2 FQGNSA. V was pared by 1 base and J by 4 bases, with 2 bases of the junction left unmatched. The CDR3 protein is CASSLGGTGGTGELFF. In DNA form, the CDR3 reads TGTGCCAGCAGCTTAGGAGGGACAGGGGGCACCGGGGAGCTGTTTTTT.

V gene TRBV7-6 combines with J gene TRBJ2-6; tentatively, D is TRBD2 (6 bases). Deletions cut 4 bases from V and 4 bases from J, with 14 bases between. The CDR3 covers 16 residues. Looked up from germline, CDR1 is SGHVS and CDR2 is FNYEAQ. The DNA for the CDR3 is TGTGCCAGCAGCTCGCGTCGGGGGACCGGGGCCAACGTCCTGACTTTC. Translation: CASSSRRGTGANVLTF.

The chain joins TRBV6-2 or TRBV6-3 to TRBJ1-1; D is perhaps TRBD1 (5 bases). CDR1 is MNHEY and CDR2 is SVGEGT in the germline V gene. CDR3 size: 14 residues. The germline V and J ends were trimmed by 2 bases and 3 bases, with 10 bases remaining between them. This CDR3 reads CASSYRGLDTEAFF. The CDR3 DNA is TGTGCCAGCAGTTACAGGGGCCTAGACACTGAAGCTTTCTTT.

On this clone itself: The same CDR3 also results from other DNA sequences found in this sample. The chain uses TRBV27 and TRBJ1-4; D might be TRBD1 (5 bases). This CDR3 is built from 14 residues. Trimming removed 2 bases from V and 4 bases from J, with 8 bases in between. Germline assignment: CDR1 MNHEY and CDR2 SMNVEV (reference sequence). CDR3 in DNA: TGTGCCAGCAGTTTACAGGGTTTTAATGAAAAACTGTTTTTT. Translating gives CASSLQGFNEKLFF.

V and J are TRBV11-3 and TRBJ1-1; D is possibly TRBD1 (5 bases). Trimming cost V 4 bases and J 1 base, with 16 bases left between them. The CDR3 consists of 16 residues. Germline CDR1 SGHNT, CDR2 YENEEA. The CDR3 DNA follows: TGTGCCAGCAGCTCGGGGGGGGTTGGCCCGAACACTGAAGCTTTCTTT. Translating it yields CASSSGGVGPNTEAFF.

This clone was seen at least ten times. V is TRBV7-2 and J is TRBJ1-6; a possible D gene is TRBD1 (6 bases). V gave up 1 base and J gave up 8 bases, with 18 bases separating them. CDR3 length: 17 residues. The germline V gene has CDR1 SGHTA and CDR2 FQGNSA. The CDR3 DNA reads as TGTGCCAGCAGCTTAGATTCGCAGGGGTTAATACATTCACCCCTCCACTTT. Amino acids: CASSLDSQGLIHSPLHF.

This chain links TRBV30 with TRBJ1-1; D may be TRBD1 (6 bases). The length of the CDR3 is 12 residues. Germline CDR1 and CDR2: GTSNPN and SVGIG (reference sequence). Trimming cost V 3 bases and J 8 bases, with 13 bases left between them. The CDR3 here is CAWRPNTGEAFF. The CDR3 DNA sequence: TGTGCCTGGAGGCCCAATACAGGGGAAGCTTTCTTT. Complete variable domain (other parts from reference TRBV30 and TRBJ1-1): SQTIHQWPATLVQPVGSPLSLECTVEGTSNPNLYWYRQAAGRGLQLLFYSVGIGQISSEVPQNLSASRPQDRQFILSSKKLLLSDSGFYLCAWRPNTGEAFFGQGTRLTVV.

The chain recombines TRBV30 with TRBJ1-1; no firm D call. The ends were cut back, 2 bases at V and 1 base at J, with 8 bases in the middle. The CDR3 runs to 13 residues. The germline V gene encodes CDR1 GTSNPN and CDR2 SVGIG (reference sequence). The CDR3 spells CAWSRTPNTEAFF. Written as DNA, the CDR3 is TGTGCCTGGAGTCGAACACCGAACACTGAAGCTTTCTTT.

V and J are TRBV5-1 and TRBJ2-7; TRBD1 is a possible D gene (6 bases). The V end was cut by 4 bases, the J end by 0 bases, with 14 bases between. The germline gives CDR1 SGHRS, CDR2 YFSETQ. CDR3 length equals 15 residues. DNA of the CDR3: TGCGCCAGCAGCCCGCTGCCGACAGGCTCCTACGAGCAGTACTTC. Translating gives CASSPLPTGSYEQYF.

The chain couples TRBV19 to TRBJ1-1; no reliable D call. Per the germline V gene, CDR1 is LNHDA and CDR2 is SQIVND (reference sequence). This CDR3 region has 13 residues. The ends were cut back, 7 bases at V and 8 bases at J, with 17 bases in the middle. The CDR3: CASTPGRLQEAFF. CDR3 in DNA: TGTGCCAGTACCCCGGGTAGGTTACAAGAAGCTTTCTTT.

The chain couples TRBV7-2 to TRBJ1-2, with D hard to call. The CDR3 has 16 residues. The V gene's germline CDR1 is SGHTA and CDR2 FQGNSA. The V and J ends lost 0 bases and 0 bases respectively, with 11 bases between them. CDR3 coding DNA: TGTGCCAGCAGCTTAGCGCCGAACGTAGCTAACTATGGCTACACCTTC. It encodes CASSLAPNVANYGYTF.

Here the CDR3 DNA reads TGTGCCAGCTCCGTAGGGGCCAGGGACTATGGCTACACCTTC. Translating gives CASSVGARDYGYTF. V gene TRBV18 combines with J gene TRBJ1-2; D is perhaps TRBD1 (5 bases). Between the trimmed V and J ends, which lost 6 bases and 3 bases, there was a span of 14 bases. The CDR3 runs 14 residues. Germline values: CDR1 KGHSH, CDR2 LQKENI.

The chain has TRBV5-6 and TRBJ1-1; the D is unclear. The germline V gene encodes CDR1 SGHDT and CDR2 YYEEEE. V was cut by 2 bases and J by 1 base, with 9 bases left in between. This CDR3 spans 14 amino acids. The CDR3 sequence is CASSFGVRNTEAFF. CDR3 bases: TGTGCCAGCAGCTTCGGGGTGCGGAACACTGAAGCTTTCTTT.

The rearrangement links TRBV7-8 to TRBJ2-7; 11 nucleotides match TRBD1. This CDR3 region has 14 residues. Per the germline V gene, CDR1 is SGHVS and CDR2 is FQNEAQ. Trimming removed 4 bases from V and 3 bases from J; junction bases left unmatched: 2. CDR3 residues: CASSSGQGDYEQYF. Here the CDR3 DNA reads TGTGCCAGCAGCTCGGGACAGGGGGACTACGAGCAGTACTTC.

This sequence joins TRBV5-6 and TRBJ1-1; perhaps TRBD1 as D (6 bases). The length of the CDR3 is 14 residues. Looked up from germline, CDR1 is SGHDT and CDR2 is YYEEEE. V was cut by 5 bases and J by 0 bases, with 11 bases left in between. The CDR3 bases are TGTGCCAGCAGTTCCTACAGGGTGAACACTGAAGCTTTCTTT. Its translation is CASSSYRVNTEAFF.

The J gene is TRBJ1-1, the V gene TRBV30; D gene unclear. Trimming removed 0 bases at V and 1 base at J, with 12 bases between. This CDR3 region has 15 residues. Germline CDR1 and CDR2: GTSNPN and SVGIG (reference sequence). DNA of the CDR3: TGTGCCTGGAGTGTACGAGGGCCGGGGAACACTGAAGCTTTCTTT. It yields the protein CAWSVRGPGNTEAFF.